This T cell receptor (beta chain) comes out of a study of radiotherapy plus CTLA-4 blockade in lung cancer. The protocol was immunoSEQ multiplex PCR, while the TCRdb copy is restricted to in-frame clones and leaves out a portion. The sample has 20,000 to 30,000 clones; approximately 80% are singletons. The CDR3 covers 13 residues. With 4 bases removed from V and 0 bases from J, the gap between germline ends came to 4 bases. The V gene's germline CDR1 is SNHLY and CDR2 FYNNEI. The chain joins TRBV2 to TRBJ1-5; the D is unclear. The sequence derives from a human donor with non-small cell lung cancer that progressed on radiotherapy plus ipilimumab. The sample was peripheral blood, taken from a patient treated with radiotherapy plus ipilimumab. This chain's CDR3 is CASSAYSNQPQHF. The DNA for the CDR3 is TGTGCCAGCAGTGCGTATAGCAATCAGCCCCAGCATTTT.